The entry that follows covers one T cell receptor beta chain sequence. The antigen remains unidentified. The data originate from a study of identical twins. Study-wide findings and caveats: Models predicted too little out-of-frame TCR alpha sharing in monozygotic twins.

V was clipped by 3 bases and J by 5 bases, with 16 bases between them. The CDR3 has 15 residues. A universal primer site came from template switching; cDNA carried unique molecular identifiers. TCRdb re-called the 5' RACE reads with MiXCR, one entry per CDR3 protein. The data contain just under 650,000 distinct CDR3 sequences, just over 7% of them singletons. Another study also made use of these data, one on yellow fever vaccine responses in identical twins.

The genes are TRBV12-3 or TRBV12-4 and TRBJ1-2, with D unresolved. The specimen was PBMCs. The origin of this receptor is a woman between 18 and 29 years old in good health. The CDR3 region is CASSLGFAVLYGYTF. In DNA, the CDR3 is TGTGCCAGCAGTTTGGGGTTTGCAGTACTGTATGGCTACACCTTC.